This TCR beta chain was profiled in a study of T cells after yellow fever vaccination. The study's findings and limits: Contamination by abundant bulk-population clonotypes could be present in FACS-sorted repertoires.

In TCRdb, the 5' RACE reads were re-called with MiXCR into one record per CDR3 protein. The repertoire consists of about 220,000 distinct CDR3 sequences, with 6.7% occurring once and the leading ten covering 1% to 1.2%. Notes on this clonotype: Its antigen remains unidentified. A read error may explain this, as a much larger clone is one base away.

The CDR3 sequence is 16 residues long. The germline V gene encodes CDR1 DFQATT and CDR2 SNEGSKA (reference sequence). Sequenced material: CD4+ T cells sorted from PBMCs, taken on the day of the yellow fever booster vaccination. This chain joins TRBV20-1 and TRBJ2-1; 10 nucleotides match TRBD2. The receptor was derived from a man younger than 40 who received the YFV17D yellow fever vaccine. The CDR3: CCARPTSGYSYNEQFF. CDR3 DNA sequence: TGCTGTGCTAGACCGACTAGCGGGTACTCCTACAATGAGCAGTTCTTC.